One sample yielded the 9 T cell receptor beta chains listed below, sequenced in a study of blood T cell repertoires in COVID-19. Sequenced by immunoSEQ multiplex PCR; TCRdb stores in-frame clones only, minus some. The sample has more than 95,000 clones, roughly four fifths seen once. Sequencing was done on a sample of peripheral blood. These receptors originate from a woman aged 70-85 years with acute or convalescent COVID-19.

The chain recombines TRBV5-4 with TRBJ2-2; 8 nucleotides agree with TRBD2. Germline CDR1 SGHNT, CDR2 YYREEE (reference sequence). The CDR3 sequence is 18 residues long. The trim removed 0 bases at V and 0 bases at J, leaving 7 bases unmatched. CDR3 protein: CASSLARGGLANTGELFF. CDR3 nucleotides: TGTGCCAGCAGCTTGGCCCGGGGGGGTCTCGCGAACACCGGGGAGCTGTTTTTT. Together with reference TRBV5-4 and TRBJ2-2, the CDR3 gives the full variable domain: ETGVTQSPTHLIKTRGQQVTLRCSSQSGHNTVSWYQQALGQGPQFIFQYYREEENGRGNFPPRFSGLQFPNYSSELNVNALELDDSALYLCASSLARGGLANTGELFFGEGSRLTVL.

The CDR3 region is CASSPNPGLTRITDTQYF. The CDR3 region has the DNA TGTGCCAGCAGCCCAAACCCGGGACTAACAAGGATCACAGATACGCAGTATTTT. This sequence joins TRBV7-9 and TRBJ2-3, with 7 bases matching TRBD2. With V trimmed by 5 bases and J by 2 bases, 16 bases remained unmatched. CDR1 SEHNR and CDR2 FQNEAQ come from the germline V gene (reference sequence). The CDR3 spans 18 residues.

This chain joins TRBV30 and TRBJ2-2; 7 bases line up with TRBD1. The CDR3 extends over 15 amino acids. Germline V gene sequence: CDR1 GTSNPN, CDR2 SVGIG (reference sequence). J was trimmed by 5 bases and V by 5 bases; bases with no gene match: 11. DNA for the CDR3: TGTGCCTGGCACAGGGGTACTGGGTATACCGGGGAGCTGTTTTTT. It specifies CAWHRGTGYTGELFF.

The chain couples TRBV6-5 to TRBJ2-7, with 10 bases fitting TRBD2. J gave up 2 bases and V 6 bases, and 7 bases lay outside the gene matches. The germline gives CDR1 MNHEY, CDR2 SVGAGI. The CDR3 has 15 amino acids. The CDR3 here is CASRGRTSGTYEQYF. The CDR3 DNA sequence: TGTGCCAGCAGGGGTCGGACTAGCGGAACCTACGAGCAGTACTTC.

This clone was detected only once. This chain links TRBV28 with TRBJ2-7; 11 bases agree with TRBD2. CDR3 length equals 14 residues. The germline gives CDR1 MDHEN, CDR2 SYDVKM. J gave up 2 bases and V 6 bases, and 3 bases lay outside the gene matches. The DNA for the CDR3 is TGTGCCAGCAGGCGACTAGCGGGGCCCTACGAGCAGTACTTC. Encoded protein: CASRRLAGPYEQYF.

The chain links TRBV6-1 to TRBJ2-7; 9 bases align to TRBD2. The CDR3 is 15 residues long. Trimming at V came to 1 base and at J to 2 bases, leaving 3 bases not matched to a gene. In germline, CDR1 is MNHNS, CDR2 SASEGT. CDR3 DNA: TGTGCCAGCAGTGAAGGACTAGCGGCCACCTACGAGCAGTACTTC. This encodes CASSEGLAATYEQYF.

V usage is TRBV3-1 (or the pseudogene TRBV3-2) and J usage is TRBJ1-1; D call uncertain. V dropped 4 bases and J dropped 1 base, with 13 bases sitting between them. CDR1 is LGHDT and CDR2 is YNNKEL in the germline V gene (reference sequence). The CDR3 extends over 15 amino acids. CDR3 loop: CASSLRSPPNTEAFF. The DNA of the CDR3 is TGTGCCAGCAGCCTTAGAAGCCCCCCGAACACTGAAGCTTTCTTT.

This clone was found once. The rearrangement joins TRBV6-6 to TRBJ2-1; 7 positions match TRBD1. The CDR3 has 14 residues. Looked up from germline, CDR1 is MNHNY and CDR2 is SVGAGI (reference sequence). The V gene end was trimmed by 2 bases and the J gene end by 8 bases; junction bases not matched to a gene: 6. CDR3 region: CASSYPTGLDEQFF. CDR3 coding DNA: TGTGCCAGCAGTTACCCGACAGGGTTGGATGAGCAGTTCTTC.

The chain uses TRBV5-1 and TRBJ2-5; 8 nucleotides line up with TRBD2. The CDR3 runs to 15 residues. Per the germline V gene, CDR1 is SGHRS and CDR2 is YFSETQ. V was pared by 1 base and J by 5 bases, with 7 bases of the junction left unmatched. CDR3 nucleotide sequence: TGCGCCAGCAGCTTGTACGGGGGGGCCGAGGAGACCCAGTACTTC. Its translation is CASSLYGGAEETQYF. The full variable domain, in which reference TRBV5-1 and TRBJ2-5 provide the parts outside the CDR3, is KAGVTQTPRYLIKTRGQQVTLSCSPISGHRSVSWYQQTPGQGLQFLFEYFSETQRNKGNFPGRFSGRQFSNSRSEMNVSTLELGDSALYLCASSLYGGAEETQYFGPGTRLLVL.